This is a list of T cell receptor beta chains from one sample in a study of vaccination and CD4 T cells after COVID-19. These TCRs are of unknown antigen specificity. Via MiXCR, TCRdb re-called the PCR reads, giving one row per CDR3 protein. The sample shows under 11,000 distinct CDR3 sequences, 40% of them seen only once. Sequencing was done on a sample of CD4+ T cells from blood, cultured in vitro. These TCRs come from a human donor in good health. CDR3s include the opening cysteine and the closing phenylalanine or tryptophan. A D gene is named only where the DNA matches it firmly. Clone size, where shown, is once, few, many, or a class for clones that have expanded.

>NA|large|TRBV2|TRBJ2-5
CASSEARASYQETQYF
TGTGCCAGCAGTGAAGCGCGGGCTAGCTACCAAGAGACCCAGTACTTC
>TRBD1|NA|TRBV6-1|TRBJ1-5
CASSGTGLYSNQPQHF
TGTGCCAGCAGTGGGACAGGGCTTTATAGCAATCAGCCCCAGCATTTT
>TRBD2|NA|TRBV28|TRBJ2-7
CASTNSGRESYEQYF
TGTGCCAGCACTAATAGCGGGAGGGAGTCCTACGAGCAGTACTTC
>NA|few|TRBV15|TRBJ1-6
CATSRDKESLHF
TGTGCCACCAGCAGAGATAAGGAGTCCCTCCACTTT
>TRBD2|NA|TRBV7-3|TRBJ2-2
CASSALAGGRGELFF
TGTGCCAGCAGCGCACTAGCGGGAGGTCGCGGGGAGCTGTTTTTT
>NA|few|TRBV6-1|TRBJ1-1
CASSERGRGTEAFF
TGTGCCAGCAGTGAACGGGGGCGAGGCACTGAAGCTTTCTTT
>NA|few|TRBV20-1|TRBJ2-3
CSAPSKEAPQLDTQYF
TGCAGTGCCCCGTCTAAAGAGGCCCCGCAACTTGATACGCAGTATTTT
>TRBD1|few|TRBV20-1|TRBJ1-5
CSALTGANQPQHF
TGCAGTGCTTTGACAGGGGCCAATCAGCCCCAGCATTTT
>NA|NA|TRBV7-8|TRBJ1-2
CASSLNGYGYTF
TGTGCCAGCAGCCTAAACGGCTATGGCTACACCTTC
>TRBD2|NA|TRBV20-1|TRBJ2-1
CSARDGGRMNEQFF
TGCAGTGCTAGAGACGGCGGGAGGATGAATGAGCAGTTCTTC
>TRBD2|NA|TRBV20-1|TRBJ2-7
CSARAIAGLPMDHYEQYF
TGCAGTGCTAGAGCCATAGCGGGCCTACCCATGGACCACTACGAGCAGTACTTC
>NA|NA|TRBV28|TRBJ1-2
CASSPLQLVYGYTF
TGTGCCAGCAGTCCACTGCAATTAGTCTATGGCTACACCTTC
>NA|NA|TRBV28|TRBJ1-5
CASSSLTGGNQPQHF
TGTGCCAGCAGTTCGCTTACAGGAGGCAATCAGCCCCAGCATTTT
>NA|NA|TRBV12-3/TRBV12-4|TRBJ2-5
CASSPTPLGWGWSETQYF
TGTGCCAGCAGTCCAACCCCGTTGGGTTGGGGGTGGTCAGAGACCCAGTACTTC
>TRBD1|NA|TRBV20-1|TRBJ1-1
CSATPTGWGSTEAFF
TGCAGTGCGACTCCGACAGGGTGGGGTAGCACTGAAGCTTTCTTT
>TRBD2|NA|TRBV11-3|TRBJ2-2
CASSLTAGGPNGELFF
TGTGCCAGCAGCTTGACGGCGGGAGGGCCAAACGGGGAGCTGTTTTTT
>NA|NA|TRBV15|TRBJ1-5
CATSRGPAISNQPQHF
TGTGCCACCAGCAGAGGTCCGGCAATAAGCAATCAGCCCCAGCATTTT
>TRBD1|medium-sized|TRBV6-1|TRBJ2-5
CASQGVETQYF
TGTGCCAGTCAGGGGGTGGAGACCCAGTACTTC
>TRBD1|NA|TRBV7-2|TRBJ1-2
CASSFLGGGDYGYTF
TGTGCCAGCAGCTTTTTAGGGGGCGGCGACTATGGCTACACCTTC
>NA|NA|TRBV4-2|TRBJ2-3
CASSQGGSTDTQYF
TGTGCCAGCAGCCAAGGCGGTAGCACAGATACGCAGTATTTT
>TRBD1|NA|TRBV28|TRBJ2-4
CASSSRRWDSENIQYF
TGTGCCAGCAGTTCCCGCCGTTGGGACAGCGAAAACATTCAGTACTTC
>TRBD1|NA|TRBV6-4|TRBJ2-3
CASSDSGGPDTQYF
TGTGCCAGCAGTGACTCAGGGGGCCCAGATACGCAGTATTTT
>NA|NA|TRBV2|TRBJ1-1
CASSGGDGRDTEAFF
TGTGCCAGCAGCGGAGGGGACGGGCGGGACACTGAAGCTTTCTTT
>NA|NA|TRBV6-2/TRBV6-3|TRBJ2-5
CASSFGGKTQYF
TGTGCCAGCAGTTTCGGGGGAAAGACCCAGTACTTC
>TRBD2|few|TRBV7-2|TRBJ2-1
CASSFRSSGTSYNEQFF
TGTGCCAGCAGCTTCCGATCCAGCGGGACGTCCTACAATGAGCAGTTCTTC
>NA|NA|TRBV6-5|TRBJ2-7
CASSSQTPGHENF
TGTGCCAGCAGTTCTCAAACCCCGGGACACGAGAACTTC
>NA|NA|TRBV6-1|TRBJ2-3
CASSDQANLGGDTQYF
TGTGCCAGCAGTGATCAGGCAAATCTGGGGGGAGATACGCAGTATTTT
>TRBD1|medium-sized|TRBV6-1|TRBJ1-1
CASSTSPGQGNTEAFF
TGTGCCAGCAGTACCTCCCCGGGACAGGGGAACACTGAAGCTTTCTTT
>NA|NA|TRBV4-3|TRBJ2-3
CASSIDGRDTQYF
TGCGCCAGCAGCATCGACGGGAGAGATACGCAGTATTTT
>NA|once|TRBV7-3|TRBJ2-6
CASSFNSAGANVLTF
TGTGCCAGCAGCTTCAACAGTGCCGGGGCCAACGTCCTGACTTTC
>NA|NA|TRBV7-2|TRBJ2-1
CASSLVASWGEQFF
TGTGCCAGCAGCTTAGTAGCTAGCTGGGGGGAGCAGTTCTTC
>TRBD1|few|TRBV7-8|TRBJ1-5
CASSLEGGVQPQHF
TGTGCCAGCAGCTTAGAAGGGGGCGTACAGCCCCAGCATTTT
>TRBD1|NA|TRBV4-2|TRBJ2-7
CASSQSGTGMGAGAYEQYF
TGTGCCAGCAGCCAATCCGGGACAGGGATGGGGGCGGGAGCCTACGAGCAGTACTTC